The 23 T cell receptor beta chains listed next were all sequenced from one sample in a study of graft-versus-host responses after intestinal transplantation. TCRdb keeps only in-frame clones here, not all; method: immunoSEQ multiplex PCR. This repertoire shows about 120,000 clones, about 93% found once; its top ten account for more than 0.1%. These receptors' targets are unknown. The material sequenced was unstimulated CD4+ T cells sorted from spleen or lymph node cells, taken before intestinal transplant. These receptor sequences come from a human donor who received an intestinal transplant.

The rearrangement links TRBV6-5 to TRBJ2-5; D is perhaps TRBD1 (6 bases). Trimming left V 3 bases short and J 2 bases short, with 10 bases between. Germline V gives CDR1 MNHEY, CDR2 SVGAGI. The CDR3 loop spans 14 amino acids. The DNA for the CDR3 is TGTGCCAGCAGTTATTCGACAGGTCAAGAGACCCAGTACTTC. Amino acids: CASSYSTGQETQYF.

The chain couples TRBV7-3 to TRBJ1-1; 10 bases are shared with TRBD1. Germline V gene data show CDR1 as SGHTA and CDR2 as FQGTGA. The CDR3 extends over 17 amino acids. J gave up 2 bases and V 5 bases, and 11 bases lay outside the gene matches. The DNA for the CDR3 is TGTGCCAGCAGCATAAGAGACAGGGGGCCGGACAACACTGAAGCTTTCTTT. The encoded protein is CASSIRDRGPDNTEAFF.

The J gene is TRBJ1-1, the V gene TRBV19, with D possibly matching TRBD1 (6 bases). The CDR3 length is 15 residues. The ends were cut back, 3 bases at V and 1 base at J, with 12 bases in the middle. Germline V gene data show CDR1 as LNHDA and CDR2 as SQIVND (reference sequence). CDR3 loop: CASSIPSGANTEAFF. DNA for the CDR3: TGTGCCAGTAGTATCCCGTCAGGGGCGAACACTGAAGCTTTCTTT.

This clone was observed once. This chain joins TRBV5-1 and TRBJ2-7, with D perhaps matching TRBD1 (5 bases). CDR3 length equals 13 residues. V shed 1 base and J shed 3 bases, with 8 bases lying between them. CDR1 is SGHRS and CDR2 is YFSETQ in the germline V gene. The CDR3 reads CASSLSRDYEQYF. CDR3 coding DNA: TGCGCCAGCAGCTTGAGCAGGGACTACGAGCAGTACTTC.

This clone was observed a single time. The chain employs TRBV4-1 and TRBJ2-5, with 7 bases matching TRBD2. CDR3 length: 17 residues. Looked up from germline, CDR1 is MGHRA and CDR2 is YSYEKL. V dropped 1 base and J dropped 5; count of bases not matched to a gene: 13. This CDR3 is CASSQVYGGRSSETQYF. DNA for the CDR3: TGCGCCAGCAGCCAAGTGTATGGCGGGAGAAGTTCTGAGACCCAGTACTTC.

V gene TRBV11-2 combines with J gene TRBJ2-7, with a weak D call TRBD1 (7 bases). The germline V gene encodes CDR1 SGHAT and CDR2 FQNNGV. The CDR3 sequence is 13 residues long. V dropped 4 bases and J dropped 7 bases, with 14 bases sitting between them. CDR3 in amino acids: CASSSSQGGEQYF. In nucleotides, the CDR3 is TGTGCCAGCAGCTCGTCGCAGGGGGGAGAGCAGTACTTC.

The rearrangement joins TRBV14 to TRBJ1-2; D is possibly TRBD1 (5 bases). The germline CDR1 and CDR2 sequences are SGHDN and FVKESK. The CDR3 extends over 14 amino acids. V was cut by 4 bases and J by 5 bases, with 14 bases left in between. DNA for the CDR3: TGTGCCAGCAGCCCTCCCTTCACAGGATATGGCTACACCTTC. Its translation is CASSPPFTGYGYTF.

This sequence joins TRBV5-1 and TRBJ2-1; possibly TRBD1 for D (6 bases). From germline, CDR1 is SGHRS and CDR2 YFSETQ. The V end lost 0 bases, the J end lost 0 bases, and 10 bases lay between the germline ends. The CDR3 covers 16 residues. The CDR3 region has the DNA TGCGCCAGCAGCTTGGCCCCGACAGGCTCCTACAATGAGCAGTTCTTC. Translated, it gives CASSLAPTGSYNEQFF.

The chain is built from TRBV7-9 and TRBJ2-5; 8 bases line up with TRBD2. The germline CDR1 and CDR2 sequences are SEHNR and FQNEAQ (reference sequence). Losses at the gene ends were 1 base for V and 2 bases for J; bases not matched to a gene: 9. The CDR3 contains 17 residues. DNA of the CDR3: TGTGCCAGCAGCTTAGTCGGAGCGGGAGTCATTCAAGAGACCCAGTACTTC. This translates into CASSLVGAGVIQETQYF.

The J gene is TRBJ2-1, the V gene TRBV5-1; D might be TRBD2 (5 bases). Looked up from germline, CDR1 is SGHRS and CDR2 is YFSETQ. CDR3 length equals 15 residues. The V gene lost 4 bases and the J gene lost 5 bases, with 16 bases spanning the gap. CDR3: CASSPRGIGHNEQFF. DNA of the CDR3: TGCGCCAGCAGCCCCCGGGGAATAGGGCACAATGAGCAGTTCTTC.

In DNA, the CDR3 is TGTGCCTGGAGGGATCAGGGAAGGAGTGAAGCTTTCTTT. As protein: CAWRDQGRSEAFF. The chain is built from TRBV30 and TRBJ1-1, with D perhaps TRBD1 (5 bases). Germline assignment: CDR1 GTSNPN and CDR2 SVGIG (reference sequence). CDR3 length: 13 amino acids. The ends were cut back, 3 bases at V and 7 bases at J, with 15 bases in the middle.

V and J are TRBV2 and TRBJ2-1; D uncertain. Germline V gives CDR1 SNHLY, CDR2 FYNNEI. Deletions cut 5 bases from V and 0 bases from J, with 8 bases between. The CDR3 loop spans 14 amino acids. CDR3 DNA: TGTGCCAGCAGTTCTTGGAGCTCCTACAATGAGCAGTTCTTC. As protein: CASSSWSSYNEQFF. Full variable domain (rest looked up from reference TRBV2 and TRBJ2-1): EPEVTQTPSHQVTQMGQEVILRCVPISNHLYFYWYRQILGQKVEFLVSFYNNEISEKSEIFDDQFSVERPDGSNFTLKIRSTKLEDSAMYFCASSSWSSYNEQFFGPGTRLTVL.

V is TRBV27 and J is TRBJ2-1; D remains unclear. The CDR3 spans 12 residues. The germline V gene has CDR1 MNHEY and CDR2 SMNVEV (reference sequence). The V and J ends lost 3 bases and 9 bases respectively, with 9 bases between them. The CDR3 sequence: CASSFWGGEQFF. The CDR3 region has the DNA TGTGCCAGCAGTTTCTGGGGTGGTGAGCAGTTCTTC.

This chain uses TRBV4-2 with TRBJ2-7; 7 bases are a match to TRBD2. V lost 0 bases, J lost 1 base, and 6 bases stayed unmatched. The CDR3 is made up of 16 amino acids. The germline CDR1 and CDR2 sequences are LGHNA and YNFKEQ. CDR3 protein: CASSQDHGGRSYEQYF. In DNA, the CDR3 is TGTGCCAGCAGCCAAGATCATGGCGGGAGATCCTACGAGCAGTACTTC.

This chain links TRBV19 with TRBJ1-2, with TRBD1 matching 7 bases. CDR3 length equals 13 residues. With 6 bases clipped from V and 0 bases from J, the junction kept 1 base outside the gene matches. The germline V gene has CDR1 LNHDA and CDR2 SQIVND (reference sequence). In DNA form, the CDR3 reads TGTGCCAGTAGCAGGGGGGCTAACTATGGCTACACCTTC. Translated: CASSRGANYGYTF.

CDR3 region: CASSYSAATDTQYF. CDR3 coding DNA: TGTGCCAGCAGTTACTCGGCAGCCACAGATACGCAGTATTTT. This chain joins TRBV6-5 and TRBJ2-3; D is uncertain. Germline V gives CDR1 MNHEY, CDR2 SVGAGI. This CDR3 has 14 residues. Deletions cut 0 bases from V and 2 bases from J, with 6 bases between.

The CDR3 DNA reads TGTGCCAGTTGCTTTAGCGGCTCTACCTACGAGCAGTACTTC. Its translation is CASCFSGSTYEQYF. The chain has TRBV28 and TRBJ2-7, with D maybe TRBD2 (6 bases). In germline, CDR1 is MDHEN, CDR2 SYDVKM. The CDR3 has 14 residues. The V end lost 9 bases, the J end lost 2 bases, and 17 bases lay between the germline ends.

The V gene is TRBV9, the J gene TRBJ2-1; 7 nucleotides match TRBD2. The CDR3 has 16 amino acids. From germline, CDR1 is SGDLS and CDR2 YYNGEE. The V and J ends lost 0 bases and 1 base, in that order; junction bases with no gene match: 4. CDR3: CASSVAGGRSYNEQFF. The CDR3 DNA sequence: TGTGCCAGCAGCGTAGCGGGAGGCAGGTCCTACAATGAGCAGTTCTTC.

The gene calls are TRBV18 and TRBJ2-7; the match to TRBD1 covers 9 bases. With 3 bases clipped from V and 3 bases from J, the junction kept 12 bases outside the gene matches. The CDR3 sequence is 17 residues long. CDR1 is KGHSH, CDR2 LQKENI, per germline. CDR3: CASSPGQGTPWNYEQYF. CDR3 nucleotide sequence: TGTGCCAGCTCACCGGGACAGGGCACCCCTTGGAACTACGAGCAGTACTTC. Supplemented by reference TRBV18 and TRBJ2-7, the full variable domain reads NAGVMQNPRHLVRRRGQEARLRCSPMKGHSHVYWYRQLPEEGLKFMVYLQKENIIDESGMPKERFSAEFPKEGPSILRIQQVVRGDSAAYFCASSPGQGTPWNYEQYFGPGTRLTVT.

The chain uses TRBV6-1 and TRBJ2-7, with 7 bases lining up with TRBD2. This CDR3 is built from 15 residues. In germline, CDR1 is MNHNS, CDR2 SASEGT. The ends lost 3 bases at V and 7 bases at J; junction bases unmatched: 12. The CDR3: CASSETSITSREQYF. The CDR3 DNA follows: TGTGCCAGCAGTGAGACTAGCATAACCTCAAGGGAGCAGTACTTC.

This chain uses TRBV27 with TRBJ2-2; TRBD2 aligns across 9 bases. The ends lost 6 bases at V and 2 bases at J; junction bases unmatched: 10. The CDR3 covers 17 residues. Germline loops: CDR1 MNHEY, CDR2 SMNVEV (reference sequence). The CDR3: CASRRGSGSENTGELFF. The CDR3 DNA is TGTGCCAGCAGGAGAGGTAGCGGGAGCGAAAACACCGGGGAGCTGTTTTTT.

The chain employs TRBV9 and TRBJ2-1, with 7 bases fitting TRBD2. The ends lost 3 bases at V and 4 bases at J; junction bases unmatched: 10. The CDR3 is made up of 16 amino acids. The V gene's germline CDR1 is SGDLS and CDR2 YYNGEE. The CDR3 spells CASSGAQRGTYNEQFF. CDR3 in DNA: TGTGCCAGCAGCGGAGCCCAGCGGGGTACATACAATGAGCAGTTCTTC.

The J gene is TRBJ1-5, the V gene TRBV6-5; D gene unclear. Trimming shortened V by 0 bases and J by 2 bases, and 11 bases separated the two germline ends. Germline loops: CDR1 MNHEY, CDR2 SVGAGI. The CDR3 totals 16 residues. CDR3 amino acids: CASSYSPGVGNQPQHF. CDR3 bases: TGTGCCAGCAGTTACTCGCCCGGGGTCGGCAATCAGCCCCAGCATTTT.